Shown below are 10 T cell receptor beta chains from a single sample sequenced in a study of blood T cell repertoires in COVID-19. This table comes from immunoSEQ multiplex PCR, and its TCRdb copy is limited to in-frame clones, with some not included. The sample consists of 250,000 to 350,000 clones, over 70% of them appearing once. Sequencing was done on a sample of peripheral blood. Every receptor here comes from a woman in her forties or fifties with acute or convalescent COVID-19.

The rearrangement uses TRBV5-1 and TRBJ2-5, with 9 bases identical to TRBD2. With 3 bases clipped from V and 2 bases from J, the junction kept 5 bases outside the gene matches. This CDR3 is 15 amino acids long. CDR1 SGHRS and CDR2 YFSETQ come from the germline V gene. DNA for the CDR3: TGCGCCAGCAGCTCGACTAGCGGAGAACAAGAGACCCAGTACTTC. This encodes CASSSTSGEQETQYF.

This clone was seen a handful of times. This chain connects TRBV12-3 or TRBV12-4 to TRBJ2-7; D perhaps matches TRBD2 (5 bases). The CDR3 covers 13 residues. V lost 3 bases, J lost 5 bases, and 11 bases lay in between. CDR3 protein: CASSLREHHEQYF. The CDR3 nucleotides are TGTGCCAGCAGTTTGAGGGAGCACCACGAGCAGTACTTC.

In this sample, this clone turned up a few times. The chain carries TRBV7-9 and TRBJ1-2; D is ambiguous. V was pared by 7 bases and J by 8 bases, with 14 bases between. The CDR3 runs 12 residues. Germline values: CDR1 SEHNR, CDR2 FQNEAQ (reference sequence). The CDR3: CASTDEGEGYTF. The CDR3 bases are TGTGCCAGCACCGACGAGGGAGAAGGCTACACCTTC.

This rearrangement joins TRBV2 to TRBJ2-1; 9 positions agree with TRBD1. Germline V gene data show CDR1 as SNHLY and CDR2 as FYNNEI. V shed 6 bases, J shed 1 base, and the junction held 7 bases outside the gene matches. CDR3 size: 16 residues. The CDR3 sequence is CASRNPTGGSYNEQFF. CDR3 in DNA: TGTGCCAGCAGAAACCCGACAGGGGGGTCCTACAATGAGCAGTTCTTC. The entire variable domain, with the rest obtained from reference TRBV2 and TRBJ2-1, is as follows: EPEVTQTPSHQVTQMGQEVILRCVPISNHLYFYWYRQILGQKVEFLVSFYNNEISEKSEIFDDQFSVERPDGSNFTLKIRSTKLEDSAMYFCASRNPTGGSYNEQFFGPGTRLTVL.

CDR3 in DNA: TGCACCAGCAGCCAAGGAAAAAACGTCCCTCAAGGTGTACTAGCGGGAACCTTCGAGCAGTACGTC. Its protein product is CTSSQGKNVPQGVLAGTFEQYV. The chain joins TRBV1 to TRBJ2-7; the table names TRBD2, a call not compared with the DNA. TRBV1 is a listed pseudogene. This CDR3 is built from 22 residues.

The genes are TRBV18 and TRBJ1-2, with 7 bases fitting TRBD1. Trimming took 5 bases from V and 2 from J; bases not matched to a gene: 5. The germline V gene encodes CDR1 KGHSH and CDR2 LQKENI. There are 14 residues in the CDR3. The CDR3 spells CASSFDRENYGYTF. DNA for the CDR3: TGTGCCAGCTCATTCGACAGGGAGAACTATGGCTACACCTTC.

The chain employs TRBV4-1 and TRBJ1-6, with TRBD1 identical over 8 bases. Germline CDR1 reads MGHRA; CDR2 reads YSYEKL. With V trimmed by 0 bases and J by 6 bases, 16 bases remained unmatched. This CDR3 comprises 20 residues. The CDR3 here is CASSQDVQGQGWSGNSPLHF. CDR3 nucleotides: TGCGCCAGCAGCCAAGACGTCCAAGGACAGGGTTGGTCGGGTAATTCACCCCTCCACTTT.

This clone was seen a single time. J is TRBJ2-7 and V is TRBV11-2, with 13 bases aligning to TRBD2. The germline V gene encodes CDR1 SGHAT and CDR2 FQNNGV. Trimming removed 0 bases from V and 6 bases from J; junction bases left unmatched: 11. CDR3 length: 18 amino acids. This CDR3 reads CASSLEGGGLAGQSEQYF. In DNA, the CDR3 is TGTGCCAGCAGCTTAGAGGGGGGGGGACTAGCGGGACAGTCCGAGCAGTACTTC.

The chain carries TRBV5-5 and TRBJ2-3, with unresolved D. CDR1 and CDR2 (germline): SGHKS, YYEKEE (reference sequence). V gave up 2 bases and J gave up 1 base, with 8 bases separating them. CDR3 length: 14 residues. The CDR3 loop is CASSLVIGTDTQYF. DNA for the CDR3: TGTGCCAGCAGCTTAGTAATAGGCACAGATACGCAGTATTTT.

In this sample, this clone turned up many times. The CDR3 DNA sequence: TGTGCCAGCAGTTCAAAGCGGCCCCGCACAGATACGCAGTATTTT. Protein: CASSSKRPRTDTQYF. This chain uses TRBV27 with TRBJ2-3; the D gene is possibly TRBD2 (5 bases). Trimming removed 4 bases at V and 1 base at J, with 12 bases between. The germline CDR1 and CDR2 sequences are MNHEY and SMNVEV (reference sequence). The CDR3 spans 15 residues.